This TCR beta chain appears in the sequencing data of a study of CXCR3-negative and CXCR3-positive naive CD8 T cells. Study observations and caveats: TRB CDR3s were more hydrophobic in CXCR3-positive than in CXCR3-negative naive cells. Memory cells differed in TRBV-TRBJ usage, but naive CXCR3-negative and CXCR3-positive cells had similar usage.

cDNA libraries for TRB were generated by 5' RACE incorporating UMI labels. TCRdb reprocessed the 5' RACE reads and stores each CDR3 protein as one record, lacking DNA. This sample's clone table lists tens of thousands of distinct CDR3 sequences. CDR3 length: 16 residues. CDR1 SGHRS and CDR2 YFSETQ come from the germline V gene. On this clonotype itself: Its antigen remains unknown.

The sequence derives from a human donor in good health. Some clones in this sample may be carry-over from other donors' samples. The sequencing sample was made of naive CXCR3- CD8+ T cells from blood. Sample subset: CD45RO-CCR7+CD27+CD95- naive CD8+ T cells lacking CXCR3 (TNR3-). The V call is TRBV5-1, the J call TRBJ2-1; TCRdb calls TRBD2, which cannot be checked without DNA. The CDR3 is CASSLETSGRYNEQFF.